This T cell receptor (beta chain) was identified in a study of blood T cell repertoires in COVID-19 (TCRdb year 2020). With respect to the entire study: Samples covering the acute and convalescent phases of COVID-19 were provided by collaborators in the United States, Italy and Spain. The prospective study material was composed of cDNA or gDNA derived from T cells, B-cell-depleted T cells, or PBMCs. Subjects who had been exposed to COVID-19, were actively infected with it, or had recovered from it provided the deeply sampled blood TCRbeta repertoires that made up the dataset. A freely available public database, intended as a resource for researchers studying the immune response to SARS-CoV-2, is where the repertoires were released. The samples were drawn from the first 160 participants of the ongoing ImmuneRACE study and from 1,254 subjects provided by 6 global collaborators. The sample metadata nearly always contained a de-identified subject ID, COVID-19 status, age in years and sex. Where available, HLA class I and class II types were taken from metadata supplied by the sample provider and were not determined by assay-based typing.

Collaborating institutions collected whole blood in K2EDTA tubes following their own protocols. For TCRbeta analysis, collaborator samples were shipped as frozen whole blood, as isolated PBMCs, or as DNA extracted from either sample type. Results and caveats for the whole study, not just this receptor: Clinical and demographic metadata were provided uncurated, with the amount varying by source and participant.

The immunoSEQ Assay, a bias-controlled multiplex PCR, was used to amplify TCRbeta CDR3 regions from genomic DNA. For the original study's pipeline: Nucleated cell counts per sample were estimated from amplification of reference gene primers within the assay. Sequence reads were collapsed and filtered to measure the absolute abundance of every unique TCRbeta CDR3 rearrangement. For each sample, productive Simpson clonality was calculated as the square root of Simpson's diversity index over productive rearrangements. Here the immuneACCESS table is served through TCRdb, limited to in-frame sequences with V and J called. Missing clones are a known gap in these copies; in checked studies unresolved V genes cover under half, and the rest lacks a known reason. That table gives V, J and clone size, and the DNA gave D and trimming. This sample lists roughly 100,000 clones; around 86% were detected once. Around 14% of the sample is in the top ten clones.

For this clone: No cognate antigen has been identified for it. No much larger clone exists at a distance of one base, and base qualities are not known.

From a lookup of the germline V gene, CDR1 and CDR2 are SGHAT and FQNNGV. The cysteine opens and the phenylalanine closes a CDR3 of 15 amino acids. CDR3 DNA is the only sequence kept; it has 45 bases, read in frame from the first base. The germline ends are 14 bases apart after V is trimmed by 3 bases and J by 5 bases. The rearrangement combines TRBV11-2 with TRBJ2-1, and TRBD2 may be the D gene, going by 5 matching bases. The TCR comes from a man aged 45-65 years with acute or convalescent COVID-19. The source material was peripheral blood. The CDR3 protein sequence reads: CASSFTGYTHNEQFF. The nucleotide sequence is given as TGTGCCAGCAGCTTCACGGGATATACCCACAATGAGCAGTTCTTC. Extended through the reference TRBV11-2 and TRBJ2-1 proteins, this CDR3 yields the full variable domain: EAGVAQSPRYKIIEKRQSVAFWCNPISGHATLYWYQQILGQGPKLLIQFQNNGVVDDSQLPKDRFSAERLKGVDSTLKIQPAKLEDSAVYLCASSFTGYTHNEQFFGPGTRLTVL.